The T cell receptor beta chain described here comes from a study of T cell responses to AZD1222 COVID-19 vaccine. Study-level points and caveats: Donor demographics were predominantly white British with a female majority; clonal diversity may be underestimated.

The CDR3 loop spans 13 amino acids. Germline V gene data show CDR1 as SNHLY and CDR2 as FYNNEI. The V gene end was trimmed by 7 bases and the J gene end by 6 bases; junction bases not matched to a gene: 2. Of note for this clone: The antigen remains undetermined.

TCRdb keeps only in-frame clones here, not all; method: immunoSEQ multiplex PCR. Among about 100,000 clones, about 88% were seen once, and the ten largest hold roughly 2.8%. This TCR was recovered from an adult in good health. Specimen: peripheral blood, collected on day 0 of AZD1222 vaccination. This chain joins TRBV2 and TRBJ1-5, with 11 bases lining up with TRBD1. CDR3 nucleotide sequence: TGTGCCAGCACCGGACAGGGGGCTCAGCCCCAGCATTTT. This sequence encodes CASTGQGAQPQHF.